These 18 T cell receptor beta chains share one sample of origin, sequenced in a study of blood T cell repertoires in COVID-19. The repertoire was sequenced with immunoSEQ multiplex PCR; TCRdb's copy has only in-frame clones and lacks some. The table includes tens of thousands of clones, around 89% detected once. The sequenced material came from peripheral blood. These receptor sequences come from a human donor with active COVID-19. The donor label of this sample is uncertain.

The chain uses TRBV7-3 and TRBJ2-3, with TRBD2 matching 9 bases. V shed 2 bases and J 4 bases; nucleotides not matched to a gene: 1. Germline V CDR1 and CDR2: SGHTA, FQGTGA. The CDR3 consists of 14 residues. CDR3 sequence reads: CASSLGTSSDTQYF. The CDR3, as DNA: TGTGCCAGCAGCTTAGGGACTAGCTCAGATACGCAGTATTTT.

The chain combines TRBV5-4 with TRBJ2-1; tentative D call: TRBD2 (5 bases). Trimming pared 4 bases from V and 2 bases from J, leaving 10 bases between. The CDR3 has 14 residues. In germline, CDR1 is SGHNT, CDR2 YYREEE (reference sequence). The CDR3 sequence: CASSAYGAYNEQFF. The CDR3 nucleotides are TGTGCCAGCAGCGCCTACGGGGCCTACAATGAGCAGTTCTTC. Filled out from reference TRBV5-4 and TRBJ2-1, the complete variable domain reads ETGVTQSPTHLIKTRGQQVTLRCSSQSGHNTVSWYQQALGQGPQFIFQYYREEENGRGNFPPRFSGLQFPNYSSELNVNALELDDSALYLCASSAYGAYNEQFFGPGTRLTVL.

The rearrangement joins TRBV6-2 or TRBV6-3 to TRBJ2-1; 7 bases match TRBD1. Trimming at V came to 5 bases and at J to 2 bases, leaving 6 bases not matched to a gene. CDR3 length: 15 amino acids. Germline CDR1 MNHEY, CDR2 SVGEGT. The CDR3 reads CASSESGTAYNEQFF. CDR3 nucleotide sequence: TGTGCCAGCAGTGAGTCCGGGACAGCCTACAATGAGCAGTTCTTC.

The chain employs TRBV3-1 (or the pseudogene TRBV3-2) and TRBJ2-1; TRBD2 agrees at 7 bases. The ends lost 0 bases at V and 2 bases at J; junction bases unmatched: 7. Germline CDR1 reads LGHDT; CDR2 reads YNNKEL (reference sequence). There are 17 residues in the CDR3. The CDR3 is CASSQDQTGGPYNEQFF. In DNA, the CDR3 is TGTGCCAGCAGCCAAGATCAAACGGGAGGACCCTACAATGAGCAGTTCTTC.

The chain joins TRBV24-1 to TRBJ2-7, with TRBD2 matching 16 bases. Per the germline V gene, CDR1 is KGHDR and CDR2 is SFDVKD. The length of the CDR3 is 16 residues. The V and J ends lost 3 bases and 5 bases, in that order; junction bases with no gene match: 3. CDR3 region: CATSDDGTSGRDEQYF. CDR3 DNA: TGTGCCACCAGTGATGATGGGACTAGCGGGAGGGACGAGCAGTACTTC.

This clone was seen a single time. The genes are TRBV10-3 and TRBJ2-2, with 14 positions matching TRBD2. The trim removed 4 bases at V and 7 bases at J, leaving 8 bases unmatched. Germline CDR1 is ENHRY and CDR2 is SYGVKD. The CDR3 is made up of 17 amino acids. Here the CDR3 reads CAISARLAGGTGGELFF. The CDR3 coding sequence is TGTGCCATCAGTGCCAGACTAGCGGGGGGGACCGGCGGGGAGCTGTTTTTT.

This clone has more than one count but fewer than ten. The chain recombines TRBV7-9 with TRBJ2-2; D unclear. The CDR3 length is 14 residues. V shed 0 bases and J shed 6 bases, with 8 bases lying between them. Germline assignment: CDR1 SEHNR and CDR2 FQNEAQ (reference sequence). The CDR3 nucleotides are TGTGCCAGCAGCTTAGCGCTCAGTGCCGGGGAGCTGTTTTTT. Translation: CASSLALSAGELFF.

The chain carries TRBV6-2 or TRBV6-3 and TRBJ1-4; tentative D call: TRBD1 (6 bases). Germline lookup yields CDR1 MNHEY and CDR2 SVGEGT. This CDR3 has 14 residues. Trimming stripped 5 bases from V and 9 bases from J, with 16 bases between. The CDR3 DNA reads as TGTGCCAGCAGTATTGACAGGCTCGGGCAAAAACTGTTTTTT. Translated: CASSIDRLGQKLFF.

The V and J genes are TRBV7-2 and TRBJ1-1, with D perhaps TRBD1 (5 bases). Trimming took 5 bases from V and 7 from J, leaving 11 bases between them. CDR3 size: 12 residues. The germline CDR1 and CDR2 sequences are SGHTA and FQGNSA. The CDR3 DNA reads TGTGCCAGCAGCCTCCGGGGGGGTGAAGCTTTCTTT. Its protein is CASSLRGGEAFF.

The chain couples TRBV5-4 to TRBJ2-2, with TRBD2 identical over 15 bases. Germline V CDR1 and CDR2: SGHNT, YYREEE (reference sequence). The CDR3 is 18 residues long. The ends lost 4 bases at V and 0 bases at J; junction bases unmatched: 4. As DNA, the CDR3 is TGTGCCAGCAGCCCCGGACTAGCGGGAGGGCCGAACACCGGGGAGCTGTTTTTT. Translated, it gives CASSPGLAGGPNTGELFF.

V gene TRBV4-2 combines with J gene TRBJ2-1; D is ambiguous. V was cut by 0 bases and J by 7 bases, with 7 bases left in between. The CDR3 runs 13 residues. The germline CDR1 and CDR2 sequences are LGHNA and YNFKEQ. This chain's CDR3 is CASSQDLWNEQFF. CDR3 coding DNA: TGTGCCAGCAGCCAAGATCTATGGAATGAGCAGTTCTTC.

In this sample, this clone turned up once. The genes are TRBV5-4 and TRBJ2-3; maybe TRBD1 (5 bases). V shed 0 bases and J shed 1 base, with 6 bases lying between them. In germline, CDR1 is SGHNT, CDR2 YYREEE (reference sequence). The CDR3 is 14 amino acids. CDR3 nucleotides: TGTGCCAGCAGCTTGGAAGGGGGCACAGATACGCAGTATTTT. Encoded protein: CASSLEGGTDTQYF. The whole variable domain, remainder taken from reference TRBV5-4 and TRBJ2-3, is ETGVTQSPTHLIKTRGQQVTLRCSSQSGHNTVSWYQQALGQGPQFIFQYYREEENGRGNFPPRFSGLQFPNYSSELNVNALELDDSALYLCASSLEGGTDTQYFGPGTRLTVL.

V is TRBV11-2 and J is TRBJ1-1; 8 bases map to TRBD1. V lost 5 bases, J lost 1 base, and 6 bases stayed unmatched. The CDR3 is 15 residues long. The V gene's germline CDR1 is SGHAT and CDR2 FQNNGV. CDR3 DNA sequence: TGTGCCAGCAGCACGACAGGGGCCGGGAACACTGAAGCTTTCTTT. As protein: CASSTTGAGNTEAFF.

This clone occurred once. The chain links TRBV10-2 to TRBJ1-4; no reliable D call. The V gene lost 3 bases and the J gene lost 3 bases, with 8 bases spanning the gap. Looked up from germline, CDR1 is WSHSY and CDR2 is SAAADI. The CDR3 has 14 amino acids. CDR3 residues: CASSDTRANEKLFF. The CDR3 DNA is TGCGCCAGCAGTGACACCCGGGCTAATGAAAAACTGTTTTTT.

V gene TRBV4-3 combines with J gene TRBJ2-7, with 8 positions matching TRBD2. This CDR3 is built from 15 residues. The V gene's germline CDR1 is LGHNA and CDR2 YSLEER. With 1 base clipped from V and 2 bases from J, the junction kept 4 bases outside the gene matches. For the CDR3, the DNA is TGCGCCAGCAGCCAAGGACTAGCGTCCCCCTACGAGCAGTACTTC. As protein: CASSQGLASPYEQYF.

This chain connects TRBV27 to TRBJ2-7; D ambiguous. The germline V gene encodes CDR1 MNHEY and CDR2 SMNVEV (reference sequence). Trimming left V 4 bases short and J 1 base short, with 14 bases between. The CDR3 is made up of 15 amino acids. The CDR3 loop is CASSSETGTSYEQYF. CDR3 bases: TGTGCCAGCAGTTCCGAGACGGGTACTTCCTACGAGCAGTACTTC.

This clone was counted only a few times. The rearrangement uses TRBV10-1 and TRBJ2-2; a weak D match, TRBD2 (6 bases). Germline V gives CDR1 WNHNN, CDR2 SYGVQD (reference sequence). The CDR3 is 14 amino acids. The ends were cut back, 0 bases at V and 4 bases at J, with 6 bases in the middle. The chain's CDR3 is CASSESGGTGELFF. CDR3 bases: TGCGCCAGCAGTGAGTCGGGGGGCACCGGGGAGCTGTTTTTT.

The chain couples TRBV20-1 to TRBJ2-7; TRBD2 might be the D (6 bases). The CDR3 covers 11 residues. Deletions cut 6 bases from V and 6 bases from J, with 12 bases between. CDR1 is DFQATT and CDR2 is SNEGSKA in the germline V gene (reference sequence). Written as DNA, the CDR3 is TGCAGTGCCGGGGGTGGCACCGAGCAGTACTTC. It codes for CSAGGGTEQYF.